The 27 T cell receptor beta chains below were found in one sample sequenced in a study of blood T cells in healthy people across ages. Using a J-beta primer mix together with a sample-barcoded 5' primer, a second PCR was run for roughly 6 to 12 cycles. From the 5' RACE reads, TCRdb called clonotypes with MiXCR, one entry per CDR3 protein. This table has around 620,000 distinct CDR3 sequences, roughly 29% appearing once. The sequencing input was blood. The receptors derive from a woman aged 70-85 years in good health.

The chain couples TRBV20-1 to TRBJ2-1, with a weak D call TRBD1 (6 bases). V gave up 3 bases and J gave up 0 bases, with 18 bases separating them. This CDR3 has 17 amino acids. CDR1 and CDR2 (germline): DFQATT, SNEGSKA (reference sequence). As DNA, the CDR3 is TGCAGTGCTAGTGTACGTCCGACAGGAAGCTCCTACAATGAGCAGTTCTTC. Protein product: CSASVRPTGSSYNEQFF.

In its sample, this clonotype was seen a few times. The chain combines TRBV4-2 with TRBJ2-5, with no clear D. The DNA matches TRBJ2-7 better at its end, which makes the J call doubtful. The CDR3 is 15 amino acids. Germline values: CDR1 LGHNA, CDR2 YNFKEQ. The CDR3 bases are TGTGCCAGCAGCCCTACGACTGCCAATACCTACGAGCAGTACTTC. Translated: CASSPTTANTYEQYF.

V gene TRBV5-1 combines with J gene TRBJ2-3; 10 positions agree with TRBD2. J lost 1 base, V lost 4 bases, and 6 bases had no gene match. Germline CDR1 reads SGHRS; CDR2 reads YFSETQ. This CDR3 region has 16 residues. The DNA for the CDR3 is TGCGCCAGCAGCAAAGGGACTAGCGCCCGCACAGATACGCAGTATTTT. Its protein product is CASSKGTSARTDTQYF.

In its sample, this clonotype was seen a few times. Likely a read error: the CDR3 ends without its conserved phenylalanine or tryptophan. No DNA is shown, since the ends of the CDR3 on it are uncertain; the CDR3 is the one TCRdb lists. The chain recombines TRBV5-1 with TRBJ1-2; the DNA was not used to check the table's D call, TRBD1. Looked up from germline, CDR1 is SGHRS and CDR2 is YFSETQ. The CDR3 extends over 14 residues, inclusive of both ends. CDR3: CASSSDRMGSPQRV.

The CDR3 DNA reads TGTGCCAGCAGCCAAGCCTCGGATAGCGGTAGCACAGATACGCAGTATTTT. Amino acids: CASSQASDSGSTDTQYF. V gene TRBV3-1 combines with J gene TRBJ2-3, with a weak D call TRBD2 (6 bases). In germline, CDR1 is LGHDT, CDR2 YNNKEL (reference sequence). The CDR3 totals 17 residues. V was cut by 1 base and J by 0 bases, with 14 bases left in between.

This clonotype was detected a few times. The chain links TRBV21-1 to TRBJ2-7; the table's TRBD2 call for D was not verified on the DNA. The DNA matches TRBJ2-5 better at its end, which makes the J call doubtful. TRBV21-1 is deemed a pseudogene. The CDR3 loop spans 19 amino acids. The CDR3: CASSTWTSGGAQFAETQYF. The CDR3 coding sequence is TGTGCCAGCAGCACGTGGACTAGCGGGGGGGCCCAGTTTGCAGAGACCCAGTACTTC.

This chain connects TRBV25-1 to TRBJ2-3; possibly TRBD2 for D (7 bases). The germline gives CDR1 MGHDK, CDR2 SYGVNS. Between the trimmed V and J ends, which lost 1 base and 5 bases, there was a span of 13 bases. The CDR3 covers 15 residues. The CDR3 spells CASSEWGASGDTQYF. In DNA form, the CDR3 reads TGTGCCAGCAGTGAATGGGGGGCTAGCGGAGATACGCAGTATTTT.

This chain joins TRBV6-1 and TRBJ2-1; the match to TRBD2 covers 11 bases. Trimming removed 6 bases from V and 3 bases from J; junction bases left unmatched: 7. The CDR3 is made up of 16 amino acids. Germline-derived CDR1 and CDR2 are MNHNS and SASEGT. The CDR3 DNA reads TGTGCCAGCAGAGCGAAACTAGCGGGGGACTACAATGAGCAGTTCTTC. Translating gives CASRAKLAGDYNEQFF.

This clonotype was seen only a few times. This chain links TRBV27 with TRBJ1-5, with D unclear. CDR1 is MNHEY, CDR2 SMNVEV, per germline (reference sequence). V shed 5 bases and J shed 1 base, with 15 bases lying between them. The CDR3 loop spans 16 amino acids. The CDR3 region is CASSPRPPASNQPQHF. CDR3 coding DNA: TGTGCCAGCAGTCCCCGACCTCCAGCAAGCAATCAGCCCCAGCATTTT.

This chain joins TRBV20-1 and TRBJ2-6; D may be TRBD1 (5 bases). CDR3 length: 14 residues. V was cut by 5 bases and J by 0 bases, with 8 bases left in between. The germline gives CDR1 DFQATT, CDR2 SNEGSKA (reference sequence). CDR3 in DNA: TGCAGTGCTTTGCAGGGCTCTGGGGCCAACGTCCTGACTTTC. Translation: CSALQGSGANVLTF.

Only a few counts were recorded for this clonotype. V and J are TRBV6-1 and TRBJ2-1; D perhaps matches TRBD2 (5 bases). The CDR3 runs to 12 residues. Trimming removed 6 bases from V and 10 bases from J, with 13 bases in between. Germline V CDR1 and CDR2: MNHNS, SASEGT. CDR3 in amino acids: CASRTTQREQFF. In DNA form, the CDR3 reads TGTGCCAGCAGAACCACACAGCGGGAGCAGTTCTTC.

This chain uses TRBV7-2 with TRBJ2-5, with 8 positions matching TRBD2. Germline lookup yields CDR1 SGHTA and CDR2 FQGNSA. CDR3 length equals 16 residues. V dropped 0 bases and J dropped 1; count of bases not matched to a gene: 4. CDR3 sequence: CASSLAWLAGQETQYF. As DNA, the CDR3 is TGTGCCAGCAGCTTAGCGTGGCTAGCGGGCCAAGAGACCCAGTACTTC. The full variable domain, in which reference TRBV7-2 and TRBJ2-5 provide the parts outside the CDR3, is GAGVSQSPSNKVTEKGKDVELRCDPISGHTALYWYRQSLGQGLEFLIYFQGNSAPDKSGLPSDRFSAERTGGSVSTLTIQRTQQEDSAVYLCASSLAWLAGQETQYFGPGTRLLVL.

The table lists this clonotype with a few counts. The chain is built from TRBV14 and TRBJ1-4, with D possibly being TRBD1 (6 bases). Per the germline V gene, CDR1 is SGHDN and CDR2 is FVKESK. V lost 3 bases to trimming and J lost 6 bases, with 14 bases between them. The CDR3 is 15 residues long. CDR3 region: CASSHGRDTYEKLFF. The CDR3 DNA reads TGTGCCAGCAGCCACGGCCGGGACACATATGAAAAACTGTTTTTT.

In its sample, this clonotype was seen a few times. The chain combines TRBV9 with TRBJ2-2, with TRBD2 matching 8 bases. CDR1 is SGDLS and CDR2 is YYNGEE in the germline V gene. This CDR3 is 18 amino acids long. V trimming: 4 bases; J trimming: 5 bases; junction bases outside the gene matches: 16. The CDR3 coding sequence is TGTGCCAGCAGCCCAATAGCGGGGCGTCCCAAACCTACCGGGGAGCTGTTTTTT. Translated, it gives CASSPIAGRPKPTGELFF.

This clonotype was detected a few times. The CDR3 sequence: CATSDAGQPQHF. Here the CDR3 DNA reads TGTGCCACCAGTGACGCGGGACAGCCCCAGCATTTT. This chain connects TRBV24-1 to TRBJ1-5; D unresolved. The CDR3 length is 12 residues. V was cut by 4 bases and J by 7 bases, with 7 bases left in between. CDR1 KGHDR and CDR2 SFDVKD come from the germline V gene.

This clonotype was found a few times. J is TRBJ2-5 and V is TRBV3-1; 11 positions match TRBD2. The CDR3 covers 17 residues. CDR1 is LGHDT, CDR2 YNNKEL, per germline (reference sequence). J lost 2 bases, V lost 4 bases, and 9 bases had no gene match. CDR3: CASSPVSGGAFQETQYF. The CDR3 region has the DNA TGTGCCAGCAGCCCCGTTAGCGGGGGGGCCTTTCAAGAGACCCAGTACTTC.

A few counts support this clonotype. This rearrangement joins TRBV18 to TRBJ2-5, with D unresolved. The CDR3 contains 14 residues. V was clipped by 2 bases and J by 2 bases, with 9 bases between them. Germline loops: CDR1 KGHSH, CDR2 LQKENI. CDR3 loop: CASSPVGQQETQYF. CDR3 nucleotides: TGTGCCAGCTCACCAGTGGGCCAACAAGAGACCCAGTACTTC.

The V call is TRBV7-2, the J call TRBJ1-2; TRBD1 is a possible D gene (5 bases). Germline V gene lookup returns CDR1 SGHTA and CDR2 FQGNSA. Trimming left V 2 bases short and J 1 base short, with 8 bases between. The CDR3 covers 14 residues. In DNA form, the CDR3 reads TGTGCCAGCAGCTTATTCGGGGGTAACTATGGCTACACCTTC. As protein: CASSLFGGNYGYTF. Drawing the rest from reference TRBV7-2 and TRBJ1-2, the complete variable domain is GAGVSQSPSNKVTEKGKDVELRCDPISGHTALYWYRQSLGQGLEFLIYFQGNSAPDKSGLPSDRFSAERTGGSVSTLTIQRTQQEDSAVYLCASSLFGGNYGYTFGSGTRLTVV.

This sequence joins TRBV4-3 and TRBJ2-1, with D hard to call. V was pared by 1 base and J by 6 bases, with 7 bases between. This CDR3 has 13 amino acids. The V gene's germline CDR1 is LGHNA and CDR2 YSLEER. The CDR3 DNA sequence: TGCGCCAGCAGCCAAGTTATGTTCAATGAGCAGTTCTTC. It yields the protein CASSQVMFNEQFF.

The table lists this clonotype with a few counts. This sequence joins TRBV6-2 or TRBV6-3 and TRBJ2-5, with D possibly matching TRBD1 (5 bases). This CDR3 contains 15 residues. Trimming left V 8 bases short and J 1 base short, with 17 bases between. Germline loops: CDR1 MNHEY, CDR2 SVGEGT. CDR3 sequence (DNA): TGTGCCAGCTTGGAGAGAAGGGGTCCCCAAGAGACCCAGTACTTC. Amino acid sequence: CASLERRGPQETQYF.

V and J are TRBV29-1 and TRBJ1-1, with 7 bases fitting TRBD1. V shed 6 bases, J shed 7 bases, and the junction held 5 bases outside the gene matches. Germline V gene sequence: CDR1 SQVTM, CDR2 ANQGSEA. This CDR3 contains 11 residues. The CDR3 loop is CSVGQGGEAFF. DNA for the CDR3: TGCAGCGTAGGCCAGGGGGGTGAAGCTTTCTTT.

This clonotype was detected ten times or more. The rearrangement uses TRBV7-2 and TRBJ2-6, with 10 bases lining up with TRBD1. The CDR3 consists of 18 residues. V lost 4 bases and J lost 0; bases outside the gene matches: 6. The V gene's germline CDR1 is SGHTA and CDR2 FQGNSA. CDR3 nucleotides: TGTGCCAGCAGCTCTCGGACAGGGGGGCACTCTGGGGCCAACGTCCTGACTTTC. Protein: CASSSRTGGHSGANVLTF.

The rearrangement links TRBV20-1 to TRBJ2-5; tentatively, D is TRBD1 (6 bases). Germline V gene data show CDR1 as DFQATT and CDR2 as SNEGSKA (reference sequence). CDR3 length: 12 residues. In DNA, the CDR3 is TGCAGCGCCAGGGGACACCAAGAGACCCAGTACTTC. This codes for CSARGHQETQYF.

The genes are TRBV6-2 or TRBV6-3 and TRBJ2-3; D tentatively reads TRBD1 or TRBD2 (6 bases each). CDR3 size: 15 residues. Germline V gives CDR1 MNHEY, CDR2 SVGEGT. Trimming removed 7 bases at V and 1 base at J, with 15 bases between. The CDR3 DNA reads TGTGCCAGCACCTCGAGAAGGGGGGGCACAGATACGCAGTATTTT. Protein sequence: CASTSRRGGTDTQYF.

The CDR3 protein is CATSEPPGHEQFF. The CDR3 DNA sequence: TGTGCCACCAGTGAACCACCGGGGCATGAGCAGTTCTTC. V gene TRBV24-1 combines with J gene TRBJ2-1, with D perhaps being TRBD1 or TRBD2 (5 bases each). The CDR3 has 13 amino acids. Germline V gene data show CDR1 as KGHDR and CDR2 as SFDVKD. With 4 bases removed from V and 8 bases from J, the gap between germline ends came to 11 bases.

In its sample, this clonotype was seen a few times. The rearrangement joins TRBV20-1 to TRBJ2-1; tentative D call: TRBD2 (5 bases). CDR3 length: 12 amino acids. With 7 bases removed from V and 7 bases from J, the gap between germline ends came to 14 bases. Germline CDR1 and CDR2: DFQATT and SNEGSKA (reference sequence). The CDR3 spells CSGTRLLNEQFF. CDR3 DNA sequence: TGCAGTGGCACTAGACTTCTGAATGAGCAGTTCTTC.

The chain has TRBV29-1 and TRBJ2-1; D is undetermined. CDR1 is SQVTM and CDR2 is ANQGSEA in the germline V gene. V was clipped by 3 bases and J by 9 bases, with 12 bases between them. The CDR3 length is 12 residues. CDR3 nucleotide sequence: TGCAGCGTTGATCGGGTTTTAGGTGAGCAGTTCTTC. It is translated as CSVDRVLGEQFF.